The present entry profiles one TCR beta chain with its context. This CDR3 region has 17 residues. J lost 5 bases, V lost 6 bases, and 12 bases had no gene match. CDR1 LNHDA and CDR2 SQIVND come from the germline V gene (reference sequence). This sample is part of a study of blood T cell repertoires in COVID-19. Study as a whole: COVID-19 samples, acute and convalescent, were from the United States, Italy and Spain. PBMCs, B-cell-depleted T cells, or T cells were the source of the cDNA or gDNA that made up the material.

Participants were aged roughly 18 to 90 years, lived in 24 US areas, and enrolled virtually. Per the original methods: For nucleated cells, counts were estimated from reference gene primer amplification. Method: immunoSEQ multiplex PCR; TCRdb's copy keeps in-frame clones and lacks some. Clone size and V and J calls were adopted from that table, with D and trimming inferred from the DNA. The sample consists of around 300,000 clones, around 87% of them appearing once. Source material: PBMCs or T cells enriched from blood (not recorded which). The rearrangement uses TRBV19 and TRBJ1-4; 10 bases map to TRBD1. This sequence originates from a woman aged 30 to 39 who had recovered from COVID-19. CDR3 residues: CASRRVIGTGENEKLFF. As DNA, the CDR3 is TGTGCCAGTAGGAGGGTAATCGGGACAGGGGAAAATGAAAAACTGTTTTTT.